This T cell receptor beta chain derives from a study of technical replicates of blood from a few donors. Sequencing was performed with immunoSEQ multiplex PCR; in TCRdb, only in-frame clones are kept and a portion is missing. The top ten clones hold about 0.27% of a sample with 80,000 to 100,000 clones, 92% of them seen once. CDR3 length: 15 amino acids. V dropped 2 bases and J dropped 6; count of bases not matched to a gene: 6. Germline V gene lookup returns CDR1 SGDLS and CDR2 YYNGEE. The chain employs TRBV9 and TRBJ2-1; TRBD2 matches 9 bases. This sequence originates from a human donor in good health. The sequenced material came from T cells isolated from PBMCs. In nucleotides, the CDR3 is TGTGCCAGCAGCGTTCGGCTAGCGGGGCTCAATGAGCAGTTCTTC. The encoded protein is CASSVRLAGLNEQFF. Supplemented by reference TRBV9 and TRBJ2-1, the full variable domain reads DSGVTQTPKHLITATGQRVTLRCSPRSGDLSVYWYQQSLDQGLQFLIQYYNGEERAKGNILERFSAQQFPDLHSELNLSSLELGDSALYFCASSVRLAGLNEQFFGPGTRLTVL.